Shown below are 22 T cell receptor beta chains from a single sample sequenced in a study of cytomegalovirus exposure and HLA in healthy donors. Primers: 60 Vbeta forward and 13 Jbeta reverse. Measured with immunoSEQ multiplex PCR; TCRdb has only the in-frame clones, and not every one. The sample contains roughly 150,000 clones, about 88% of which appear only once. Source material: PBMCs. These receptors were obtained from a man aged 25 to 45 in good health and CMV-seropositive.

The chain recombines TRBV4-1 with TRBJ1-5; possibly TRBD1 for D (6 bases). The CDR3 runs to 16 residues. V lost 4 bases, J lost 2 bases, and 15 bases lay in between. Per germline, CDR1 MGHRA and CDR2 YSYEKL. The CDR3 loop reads CASSPLPPGGNQPQHF. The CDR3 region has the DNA TGCGCCAGCAGCCCCCTCCCCCCAGGGGGCAATCAGCCCCAGCATTTT.

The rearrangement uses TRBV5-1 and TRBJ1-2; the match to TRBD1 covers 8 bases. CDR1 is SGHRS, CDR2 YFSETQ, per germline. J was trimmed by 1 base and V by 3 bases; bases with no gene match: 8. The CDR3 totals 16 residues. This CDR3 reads CASSWTPGQVNYGYTF. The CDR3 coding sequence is TGCGCCAGCAGCTGGACTCCGGGACAGGTTAACTATGGCTACACCTTC.

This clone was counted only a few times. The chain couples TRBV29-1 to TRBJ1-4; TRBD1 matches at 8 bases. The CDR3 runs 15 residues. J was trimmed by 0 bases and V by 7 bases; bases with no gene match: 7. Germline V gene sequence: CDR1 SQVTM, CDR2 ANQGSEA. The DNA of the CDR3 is TGCAGCGGCCGACAGGGGACGGCAACTAATGAAAAACTGTTTTTT. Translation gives CSGRQGTATNEKLFF.

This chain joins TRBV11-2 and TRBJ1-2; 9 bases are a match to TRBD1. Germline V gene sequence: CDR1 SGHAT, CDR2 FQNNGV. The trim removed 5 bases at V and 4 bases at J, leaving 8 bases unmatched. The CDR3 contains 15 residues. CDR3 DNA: TGTGCCAGCAGCCATCTCAAGACAGGGGGCTATGGCTACACCTTC. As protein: CASSHLKTGGYGYTF. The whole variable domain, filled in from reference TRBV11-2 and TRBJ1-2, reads EAGVAQSPRYKIIEKRQSVAFWCNPISGHATLYWYQQILGQGPKLLIQFQNNGVVDDSQLPKDRFSAERLKGVDSTLKIQPAKLEDSAVYLCASSHLKTGGYGYTFGSGTRLTVV.

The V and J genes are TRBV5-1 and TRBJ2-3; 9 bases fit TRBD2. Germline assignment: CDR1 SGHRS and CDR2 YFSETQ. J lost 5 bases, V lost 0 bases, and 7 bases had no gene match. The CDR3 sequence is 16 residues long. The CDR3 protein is CASSLAVAGVGDTQYF. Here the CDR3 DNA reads TGCGCCAGCAGCTTGGCGGTAGCGGGAGTGGGAGATACGCAGTATTTT.

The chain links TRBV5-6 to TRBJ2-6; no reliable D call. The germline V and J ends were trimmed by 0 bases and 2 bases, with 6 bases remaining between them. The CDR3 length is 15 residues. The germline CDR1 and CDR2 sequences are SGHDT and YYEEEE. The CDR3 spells CASSLVGAGANVLTF. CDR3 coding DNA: TGTGCCAGCAGCTTGGTGGGCGCTGGGGCCAACGTCCTGACTTTC.

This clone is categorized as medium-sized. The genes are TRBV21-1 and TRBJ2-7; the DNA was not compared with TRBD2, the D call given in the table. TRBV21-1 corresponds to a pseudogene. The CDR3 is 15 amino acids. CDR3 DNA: TGTGCCAGCAGCTCTAGCGGGAGAAGGGGTCGTGAGCAGTACGTC. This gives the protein CASSSSGRRGREQYV.

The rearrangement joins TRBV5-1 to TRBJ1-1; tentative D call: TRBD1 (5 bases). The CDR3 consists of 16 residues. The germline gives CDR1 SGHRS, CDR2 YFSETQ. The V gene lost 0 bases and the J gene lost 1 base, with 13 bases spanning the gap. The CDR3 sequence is CASSLGVGPKNTEAFF. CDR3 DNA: TGCGCCAGCAGCTTGGGGGTGGGGCCCAAGAACACTGAAGCTTTCTTT.

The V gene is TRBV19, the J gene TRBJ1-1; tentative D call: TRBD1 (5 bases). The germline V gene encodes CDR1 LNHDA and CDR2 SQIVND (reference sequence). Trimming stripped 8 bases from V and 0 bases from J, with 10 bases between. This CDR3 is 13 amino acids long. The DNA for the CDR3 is TGTGCCAGTCAGGGCAGTCTGAACACTGAAGCTTTCTTT. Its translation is CASQGSLNTEAFF. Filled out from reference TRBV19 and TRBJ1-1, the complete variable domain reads DGGITQSPKYLFRKEGQNVTLSCEQNLNHDAMYWYRQDPGQGLRLIYYSQIVNDFQKGDIAEGYSVSREKKESFPLTVTSAQKNPTAFYLCASQGSLNTEAFFGQGTRLTVV.

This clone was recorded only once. The CDR3, as DNA: TGTGCCAGCAGCCCGGACAAAGGGGAGGCCCAGTACTTC. It translates to CASSPDKGEAQYF. The genes are TRBV11-1 and TRBJ2-5; perhaps TRBD2 as D (6 bases). Trimming pared 5 bases from V and 9 bases from J, leaving 16 bases between. The CDR3 runs to 13 residues. The germline CDR1 and CDR2 sequences are SGHAT and FQDESV (reference sequence).

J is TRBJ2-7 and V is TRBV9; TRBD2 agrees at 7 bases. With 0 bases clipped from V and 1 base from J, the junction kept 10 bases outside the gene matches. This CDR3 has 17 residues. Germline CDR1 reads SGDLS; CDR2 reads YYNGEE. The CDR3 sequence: CASSVELADSQSYEQYF. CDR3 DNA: TGTGCCAGCAGCGTAGAGCTAGCGGATAGCCAGTCCTACGAGCAGTACTTC. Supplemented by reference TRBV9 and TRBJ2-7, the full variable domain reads DSGVTQTPKHLITATGQRVTLRCSPRSGDLSVYWYQQSLDQGLQFLIQYYNGEERAKGNILERFSAQQFPDLHSELNLSSLELGDSALYFCASSVELADSQSYEQYFGPGTRLTVT.

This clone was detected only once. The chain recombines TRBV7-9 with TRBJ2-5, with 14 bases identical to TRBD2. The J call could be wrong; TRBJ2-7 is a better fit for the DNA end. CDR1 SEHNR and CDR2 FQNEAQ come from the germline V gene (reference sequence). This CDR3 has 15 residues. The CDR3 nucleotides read TGTGCCAGCAGCGGGGGACTAGCGGGAGAAAACGAGCAGTACTTC. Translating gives CASSGGLAGENEQYF.

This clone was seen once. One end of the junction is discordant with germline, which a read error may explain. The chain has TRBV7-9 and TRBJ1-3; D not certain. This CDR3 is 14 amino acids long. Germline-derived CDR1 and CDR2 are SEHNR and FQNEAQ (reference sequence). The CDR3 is CANSLGGSGNTIYF. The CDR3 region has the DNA TGTGCCAACAGCTTAGGAGGCTCTGGAAACACCATATATTTT.

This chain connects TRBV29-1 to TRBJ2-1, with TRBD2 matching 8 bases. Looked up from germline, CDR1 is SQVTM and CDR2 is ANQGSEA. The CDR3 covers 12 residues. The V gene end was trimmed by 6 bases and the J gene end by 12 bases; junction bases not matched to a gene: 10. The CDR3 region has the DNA TGCAGCGTGGCGACGCGGGAGGTTGGGCAGTTCTTC. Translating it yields CSVATREVGQFF.

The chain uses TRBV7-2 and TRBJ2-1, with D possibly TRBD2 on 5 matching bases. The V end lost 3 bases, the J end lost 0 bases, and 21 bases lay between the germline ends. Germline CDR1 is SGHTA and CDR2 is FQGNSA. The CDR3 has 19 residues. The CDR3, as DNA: TGTGCCAGCAGCTTCCAAATCGGCGGCGGGCCTAGCTCCTACAATGAGCAGTTCTTC. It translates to CASSFQIGGGPSSYNEQFF.

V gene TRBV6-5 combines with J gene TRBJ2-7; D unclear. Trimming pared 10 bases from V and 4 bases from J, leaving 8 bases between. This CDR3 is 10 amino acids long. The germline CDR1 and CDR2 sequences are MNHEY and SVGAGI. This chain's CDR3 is CATGYYEQYF. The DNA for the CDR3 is TGTGCCACAGGATATTACGAGCAGTACTTC.

The CDR3 sequence is CATRRTLSSYEQYV. The CDR3 DNA reads TGTGCCACCAGAAGGACTCTAAGCTCCTACGAGCAGTACGTC. The J gene is TRBJ2-7, the V gene TRBV15, with D possibly matching TRBD2 (5 bases). CDR1 LNHNV and CDR2 YYDKDF come from the germline V gene (reference sequence). Trimming pared 6 bases from V and 0 bases from J, leaving 12 bases between. This CDR3 region has 14 residues.

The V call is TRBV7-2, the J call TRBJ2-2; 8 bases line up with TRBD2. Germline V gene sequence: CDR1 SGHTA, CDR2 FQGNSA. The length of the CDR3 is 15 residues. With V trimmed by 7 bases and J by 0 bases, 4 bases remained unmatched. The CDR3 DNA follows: TGTGCCAGCACCGGGAGGGCGGCGAACACCGGGGAGCTGTTTTTT. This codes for CASTGRAANTGELFF. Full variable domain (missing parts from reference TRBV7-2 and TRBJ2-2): GAGVSQSPSNKVTEKGKDVELRCDPISGHTALYWYRQSLGQGLEFLIYFQGNSAPDKSGLPSDRFSAERTGGSVSTLTIQRTQQEDSAVYLCASTGRAANTGELFFGEGSRLTVL.

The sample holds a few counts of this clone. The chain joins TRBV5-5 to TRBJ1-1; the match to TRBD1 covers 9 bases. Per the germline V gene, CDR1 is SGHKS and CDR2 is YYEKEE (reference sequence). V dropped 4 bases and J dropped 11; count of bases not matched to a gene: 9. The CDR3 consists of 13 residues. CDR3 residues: CASSTRDRALAFF. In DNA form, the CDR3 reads TGTGCCAGCAGCACCCGGGACAGGGCGTTGGCTTTCTTT.

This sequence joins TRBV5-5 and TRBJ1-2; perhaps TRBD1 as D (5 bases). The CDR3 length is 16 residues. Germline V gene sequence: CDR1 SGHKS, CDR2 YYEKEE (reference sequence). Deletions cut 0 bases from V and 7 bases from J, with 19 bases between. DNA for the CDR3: TGTGCCAGCAGCTTGGTCAGGGTTCTCGACGTGGGTGGCTACACCTTC. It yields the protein CASSLVRVLDVGGYTF.

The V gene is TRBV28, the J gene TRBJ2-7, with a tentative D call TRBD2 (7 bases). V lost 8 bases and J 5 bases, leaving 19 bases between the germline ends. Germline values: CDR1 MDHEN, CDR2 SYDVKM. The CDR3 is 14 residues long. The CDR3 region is CASLGGEGRNEQYF. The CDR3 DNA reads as TGTGCCAGCCTAGGGGGGGAGGGGAGGAACGAGCAGTACTTC.

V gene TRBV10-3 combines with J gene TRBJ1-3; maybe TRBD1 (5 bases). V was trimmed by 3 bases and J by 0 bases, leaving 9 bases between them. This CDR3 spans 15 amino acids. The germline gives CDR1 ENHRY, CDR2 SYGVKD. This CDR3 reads CAISERDSSGNTIYF. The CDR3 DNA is TGTGCCATCAGTGAACGTGACAGCTCTGGAAACACCATATATTTT.